A selection of T cell receptor beta chains follows, all from one sample in a study of response to subunit inactivated influenza vaccine. TCRdb used MiXCR to reprocess the RT-PCR reads, holding one entry per CDR3 protein. The profile shows about 830,000 distinct CDR3 sequences, under 20% of them singletons. Sequencing used PBMCs from blood, obtained roughly 5 days after vaccination. These receptors originate from a middle-aged man who received an inactivated influenza vaccine. Both conserved end residues are part of each CDR3. Fields, in order: V gene, J gene, D gene, clone size, CDR3 protein, CDR3 DNA. D genes are given only for firm matches. Clone size is not always given. Where it is, it says once, few, many or a class for expanded clones.

v_call: TRBV4-2; j_call: TRBJ2-6; d_call: TRBD1; clone_size: once; cdr3_aa: CASSPPGQGASGANVLTF; cdr3_nt: TGTGCCAGCAGCCCCCCGGGACAGGGAGCGTCTGGGGCCAACGTCCTGACTTTC
v_call: TRBV20-1; j_call: TRBJ2-2; d_call: TRBD2; clone_size: few; cdr3_aa: CSARSRDYYTGELFF; cdr3_nt: TGCAGTGCCAGAAGCCGGGACTATTACACCGGGGAGCTGTTTTTT
v_call: TRBV7-6; j_call: TRBJ2-3; d_call: TRBD1; clone_size: .; cdr3_aa: CASSSGQGLPTDTQYF; cdr3_nt: TGTGCCAGCAGCAGCGGACAGGGGTTACCGACAGATACGCAGTATTTT
v_call: TRBV9; j_call: TRBJ2-1; d_call: .; clone_size: few; cdr3_aa: CASSVARGGTYNEQFF; cdr3_nt: TGTGCCAGCAGCGTAGCTAGGGGGGGCACTTACAATGAGCAGTTCTTC
v_call: TRBV7-2; j_call: TRBJ2-4; d_call: .; clone_size: .; cdr3_aa: CASSLRGTGVAKNIQYF; cdr3_nt: TGTGCCAGCAGCCTAAGAGGGACCGGGGTAGCCAAAAACATTCAGTACTTC
v_call: TRBV3-1; j_call: TRBJ2-7; d_call: .; clone_size: .; cdr3_aa: CASSHFYEQYF; cdr3_nt: TGTGCCAGCAGCCATTTCTACGAGCAGTACTTC
v_call: TRBV4-3; j_call: TRBJ2-5; d_call: .; clone_size: few; cdr3_aa: CASSPGPPGAQETQYF; cdr3_nt: TGCGCCAGCAGCCCCGGGCCTCCGGGGGCCCAAGAGACCCAGTACTTC
v_call: TRBV28; j_call: TRBJ2-7; d_call: .; clone_size: few; cdr3_aa: CASSTVGQGTYEQYF; cdr3_nt: TGTGCCAGCAGTACAGTCGGGCAGGGGACTTACGAGCAGTACTTC
v_call: TRBV20-1; j_call: TRBJ1-5; d_call: .; clone_size: .; cdr3_aa: CSVRSGDQPQHF; cdr3_nt: TGCAGTGTCAGAAGTGGGGACCAGCCCCAGCATTTT
v_call: TRBV5-4; j_call: TRBJ2-7; d_call: TRBD2; clone_size: few; cdr3_aa: CASSLLGLAESYEQYF; cdr3_nt: TGTGCCAGCAGCTTATTAGGACTAGCGGAGTCCTACGAGCAGTACTTC
v_call: TRBV29-1; j_call: TRBJ2-4; d_call: .; clone_size: few; cdr3_aa: CSVDLGERYF; cdr3_nt: TGCAGCGTTGATCTGGGGGAACGGTACTTC
v_call: TRBV7-2; j_call: TRBJ2-2; d_call: .; clone_size: many; cdr3_aa: CASSPSGNTGELFF; cdr3_nt: TGTGCCAGCAGCCCGAGCGGTAACACCGGGGAGCTGTTTTTT
v_call: TRBV11-1; j_call: TRBJ2-6; d_call: TRBD1; clone_size: .; cdr3_aa: CASSLAPGTAYSGANVLTF; cdr3_nt: TGTGCCAGCAGCTTAGCTCCCGGGACAGCATACTCTGGGGCCAACGTCCTGACTTTC
v_call: TRBV12-3/TRBV12-4; j_call: TRBJ2-1; d_call: .; clone_size: few; cdr3_aa: CASSLALTGDEQFF; cdr3_nt: TGTGCCAGCAGTTTAGCGCTCACTGGGGATGAGCAGTTCTTC
v_call: TRBV29-1; j_call: TRBJ2-5; d_call: TRBD2; clone_size: few; cdr3_aa: CSVEGLAGGYQETQYF; cdr3_nt: TGCAGCGTTGAAGGCCTAGCGGGGGGTTACCAAGAGACCCAGTACTTC
v_call: TRBV28; j_call: TRBJ2-7; d_call: TRBD1; clone_size: many; cdr3_aa: CAGGGQGVSNEQYF; cdr3_nt: TGTGCCGGAGGTGGACAGGGGGTTTCGAACGAGCAGTACTTC
v_call: TRBV5-1; j_call: TRBJ2-5; d_call: TRBD1; clone_size: few; cdr3_aa: CASSSGQGSASGETQYF; cdr3_nt: TGCGCCAGCAGCTCGGGACAGGGATCGGCTAGTGGGGAGACCCAGTACTTC
v_call: TRBV5-1; j_call: TRBJ2-1; d_call: TRBD2; clone_size: .; cdr3_aa: CASSFLQREGPYNEQFF; cdr3_nt: TGCGCCAGCAGCTTTTTGCAGCGGGAGGGTCCTTACAATGAGCAGTTCTTC
v_call: TRBV7-8; j_call: TRBJ2-7; d_call: TRBD1; clone_size: few; cdr3_aa: CASNEGTAVPYEQYF; cdr3_nt: TGTGCCAGCAACGAAGGGACAGCTGTCCCCTACGAGCAGTACTTC
v_call: TRBV12-3/TRBV12-4; j_call: TRBJ2-7; d_call: .; clone_size: few; cdr3_aa: CASSLANMVEQYF; cdr3_nt: TGTGCCAGCAGTTTAGCGAATATGGTCGAGCAGTACTTC
v_call: TRBV29-1; j_call: TRBJ2-3; d_call: .; clone_size: many; cdr3_aa: CSARIRPDTQYF; cdr3_nt: TGCAGCGCCCGGATCCGCCCAGATACGCAGTATTTT
v_call: TRBV28; j_call: TRBJ2-7; d_call: TRBD1; clone_size: .; cdr3_aa: CASSSPGTGTREQYF; cdr3_nt: TGTGCCAGCAGTTCGCCCGGGACAGGGACGCGGGAGCAGTACTTC
v_call: TRBV20-1; j_call: TRBJ1-5; d_call: .; clone_size: .; cdr3_aa: CSARDLQMGNQPQHF; cdr3_nt: TGCAGTGCTAGAGATTTACAGATGGGCAATCAGCCCCAGCATTTT
v_call: TRBV11-2; j_call: TRBJ2-1; d_call: TRBD2; clone_size: few; cdr3_aa: CASSFRDGGLASYNEQFF; cdr3_nt: TGTGCCAGCAGCTTCCGGGACGGAGGACTAGCGTCGTACAATGAGCAGTTCTTC
v_call: TRBV5-6; j_call: TRBJ2-7; d_call: TRBD1; clone_size: .; cdr3_aa: CASSSALGGGRYEQYF; cdr3_nt: TGTGCCAGCAGCTCAGCATTAGGGGGCGGAAGGTACGAGCAGTACTTC
v_call: TRBV20-1; j_call: TRBJ2-4; d_call: .; clone_size: many; cdr3_aa: CSAPGSFSKNIQYF; cdr3_nt: TGCAGTGCTCCCGGGTCCTTCTCCAAAAACATTCAGTACTTC
v_call: TRBV5-4; j_call: TRBJ2-5; d_call: TRBD1; clone_size: once; cdr3_aa: CASSFAFWTGRPLQETQYF; cdr3_nt: TGTGCCAGCAGCTTTGCCTTCTGGACAGGGAGACCCCTCCAAGAGACCCAGTACTTC
v_call: TRBV7-6; j_call: TRBJ1-2; d_call: .; clone_size: many; cdr3_aa: CASSLLAGDGYTF; cdr3_nt: TGTGCCAGCAGTTTACTAGCTGGGGATGGCTACACCTTC
v_call: TRBV5-5; j_call: TRBJ1-6; d_call: .; clone_size: .; cdr3_aa: CASSSGRGSPLHF; cdr3_nt: TGTGCCAGCAGCTCGGGCCGGGGATCACCCCTCCACTTT
v_call: TRBV6-2/TRBV6-3; j_call: TRBJ2-7; d_call: TRBD2; clone_size: few; cdr3_aa: CASSPIAGESSYEQYF; cdr3_nt: TGTGCCAGCAGTCCTATAGCGGGGGAGAGCTCCTACGAGCAGTACTTC
v_call: TRBV18; j_call: TRBJ2-1; d_call: TRBD2; clone_size: .; cdr3_aa: CASGLAGGIEQFF; cdr3_nt: TGTGCCAGCGGACTAGCGGGGGGGATTGAGCAGTTCTTC
v_call: TRBV27; j_call: TRBJ2-7; d_call: .; clone_size: .; cdr3_aa: CASSLVADSYEQYF; cdr3_nt: TGTGCCAGCAGTTTAGTGGCGGACTCCTACGAGCAGTACTTC
v_call: TRBV3-1; j_call: TRBJ2-3; d_call: TRBD1; clone_size: once; cdr3_aa: CASSPILDRIGADTQYF; cdr3_nt: TGTGCCAGCAGCCCAATCCTGGACAGGATCGGGGCAGATACGCAGTATTTT
v_call: TRBV4-1; j_call: TRBJ2-7; d_call: .; clone_size: few; cdr3_aa: CASSQNGHSSYEQYF; cdr3_nt: TGCGCCAGCAGCCAAAACGGACACAGCTCCTACGAGCAGTACTTC
v_call: TRBV5-1; j_call: TRBJ2-3; d_call: TRBD2; clone_size: few; cdr3_aa: CASSWTSGSGADTQYF; cdr3_nt: TGCGCCAGCAGCTGGACTAGCGGGAGTGGGGCAGATACGCAGTATTTT
v_call: TRBV29-1; j_call: TRBJ2-3; d_call: .; clone_size: many; cdr3_aa: CSVPAGATDTQYF; cdr3_nt: TGCAGCGTCCCGGCGGGGGCCACAGATACGCAGTATTTT
v_call: TRBV12-3/TRBV12-4; j_call: TRBJ2-2; d_call: .; clone_size: .; cdr3_aa: CASRDSARRLNTGELFF; cdr3_nt: TGTGCCAGCAGGGACAGTGCCCGACGTCTAAACACCGGGGAGCTGTTTTTT
v_call: TRBV20-1; j_call: TRBJ2-7; d_call: .; clone_size: .; cdr3_aa: CSAGHGIWGEQYF; cdr3_nt: TGCAGTGCTGGTCACGGCATCTGGGGCGAGCAGTACTTC
v_call: TRBV7-9; j_call: TRBJ1-1; d_call: .; clone_size: few; cdr3_aa: CASSLAWDLGAFF; cdr3_nt: TGTGCCAGCAGCTTAGCCTGGGACCTTGGAGCTTTCTTT
v_call: TRBV5-1; j_call: TRBJ2-7; d_call: .; clone_size: .; cdr3_aa: CASSLGVQDHYEQYF; cdr3_nt: TGCGCCAGCAGCTTGGGGGTACAGGACCACTACGAGCAGTACTTC
v_call: TRBV11-2; j_call: TRBJ2-1; d_call: TRBD2; clone_size: .; cdr3_aa: CASSLVLSSGIHEQFF; cdr3_nt: TGTGCCAGCAGCTTAGTGTTGTCTAGCGGGATCCATGAGCAGTTCTTC
v_call: TRBV28; j_call: TRBJ2-6; d_call: .; clone_size: few; cdr3_aa: CASSLRPGVGANVLTF; cdr3_nt: TGTGCCAGCAGTTTACGGCCAGGGGTTGGGGCCAACGTCCTGACTTTC